A selection of T cell receptor beta chains follows, all from one sample in a study of blood T cell repertoires in COVID-19. TCRdb keeps only in-frame clones here, not all; method: immunoSEQ multiplex PCR. The repertoire has fewer than 300,000 clones, roughly 88% of them found once; the top ten carry around 1.3%. The sequencing sample was made of PBMCs or T cells enriched from blood (not recorded which). These receptors were obtained from a woman between 40 and 55 years old with acute COVID-19. Both conserved end residues are part of each CDR3. Fields, in order: D gene, V gene, J gene, CDR3 protein. A D gene is named only where the DNA matches it firmly.

D: -; V: TRBV7-2; J: TRBJ1-5; CDR3: CASSPPQLPGPQHF
D: TRBD1; V: TRBV6-5; J: TRBJ1-4; CDR3: CASSTTGGVGKLFF
D: -; V: TRBV5-1; J: TRBJ1-4; CDR3: CASKPLEHEKLFF
D: -; V: TRBV6-5; J: TRBJ1-1; CDR3: CASSYLFRGRGTEAFF
D: TRBD2; V: TRBV24-1; J: TRBJ2-3; CDR3: CATRQSTSGKDTQYF
D: -; V: TRBV19; J: TRBJ2-5; CDR3: CASSIEVAGQLYQETQYF
D: TRBD2; V: TRBV28; J: TRBJ2-1; CDR3: CASTGGLAGGNEQFF
D: TRBD1; V: TRBV9; J: TRBJ1-5; CDR3: CASSVQGGQPQHF
D: -; V: TRBV15; J: TRBJ2-1; CDR3: CATSRQGHEQFF
D: -; V: TRBV28; J: TRBJ1-4; CDR3: CASSPPTGGRTEKLFF
D: TRBD1; V: TRBV7-9; J: TRBJ1-2; CDR3: CASSLNRGDGYTF
D: -; V: TRBV27; J: TRBJ1-2; CDR3: CASTSQGRDYGYTF
D: TRBD2; V: TRBV3-1/TRBV3-2; J: TRBJ2-2; CDR3: CASSRDTSGRDTGELFF
D: TRBD1; V: TRBV19; J: TRBJ1-1; CDR3: CASSIQGGNTEAFF
D: -; V: TRBV28; J: TRBJ2-4; CDR3: CASSLPAGAQYF
D: -; V: TRBV10-3; J: TRBJ2-3; CDR3: CAISEREFADTQYF
D: TRBD1; V: TRBV28; J: TRBJ1-1; CDR3: CASRKTGGTEAFF
D: TRBD1; V: TRBV2; J: TRBJ1-5; CDR3: CASSVDRGGQPQHF
D: TRBD1; V: TRBV28; J: TRBJ1-1; CDR3: CASSLVGTGAEAFF
D: -; V: TRBV28; J: TRBJ2-2; CDR3: CASSPPGTQAGELFF
D: TRBD1; V: TRBV2; J: TRBJ1-2; CDR3: CAGRSGQGAGGYTF
D: -; V: TRBV12-5; J: TRBJ1-5; CDR3: CASGLTEWTGNQPQHF
D: -; V: TRBV7-8; J: TRBJ1-1; CDR3: CASGAYWGRGEAFF
D: -; V: TRBV5-1; J: TRBJ2-7; CDR3: CASSPSDSIEQYF
D: -; V: TRBV6-2/TRBV6-3; J: TRBJ2-1; CDR3: CASSYPLEEVPSSYNEQFF
D: TRBD2; V: TRBV19; J: TRBJ2-1; CDR3: CASKPASGAGGLITRSSYNEQFF
D: -; V: TRBV28; J: TRBJ2-1; CDR3: CASSPTRMGGLNEQFF
D: TRBD2; V: TRBV19; J: TRBJ2-3; CDR3: CASQVTGGATDTQYF
D: -; V: TRBV29-1; J: TRBJ2-3; CDR3: CSVEDPGQPGDTQYF
D: TRBD2; V: TRBV3-1/TRBV3-2; J: TRBJ2-1; CDR3: CASSPLSGSSYNEQFF
D: -; V: TRBV30; J: TRBJ2-3; CDR3: CAWSGQGSRTDTQYF
D: TRBD1; V: TRBV6-5; J: TRBJ1-6; CDR3: CAGQGADYNSPLHF
D: TRBD1; V: TRBV5-1; J: TRBJ1-1; CDR3: CASSQGVRNTEAFF
D: TRBD1; V: TRBV7-8; J: TRBJ1-5; CDR3: CASSPSGQDIPYSNQPQHF
D: -; V: TRBV28; J: TRBJ2-5; CDR3: CASSLIRRTEETQYF
D: -; V: TRBV30; J: TRBJ1-1; CDR3: CAWSDQGYTEAFF
D: -; V: TRBV9; J: TRBJ1-3; CDR3: CASSVGGTRGNTIYF
D: TRBD2; V: TRBV27; J: TRBJ2-2; CDR3: CASSLTGGGGRTGELFF
D: TRBD1; V: TRBV28; J: TRBJ1-6; CDR3: CASRFWTGGLFQSPLHF
D: TRBD2; V: TRBV7-2; J: TRBJ2-1; CDR3: CASSQHPGLAGGRNEQFF
D: TRBD2; V: TRBV15; J: TRBJ2-1; CDR3: CATSRDSGVVGHNEQFF
D: -; V: TRBV5-1; J: TRBJ2-5; CDR3: CASSLYLATSAQETQYF
D: -; V: TRBV15; J: TRBJ1-5; CDR3: CATSEESKPQHF
D: -; V: TRBV27; J: TRBJ1-1; CDR3: CASKSGTEAFF
D: TRBD1; V: TRBV25-1; J: TRBJ2-5; CDR3: CASSPGQRLNQETQYF
D: -; V: TRBV3-1/TRBV3-2; J: TRBJ1-2; CDR3: CASSQVRRGFYGYTF
D: -; V: TRBV9; J: TRBJ2-6; CDR3: CASSPRTDSGANVLTF
D: -; V: TRBV24-1; J: TRBJ2-1; CDR3: CATSDFSGLWFF
D: -; V: TRBV11-3; J: TRBJ1-1; CDR3: CASSLEVVGIGNTEAFF
D: -; V: TRBV15; J: TRBJ2-7; CDR3: CATSREGESYEQYF
D: -; V: TRBV3-1/TRBV3-2; J: TRBJ1-1; CDR3: CASSPQPVAGAVGAFF